This entry lists 30 T cell receptor beta chains sequenced from one sample in a study of beta chain features in type 1 diabetes. Regarding the study as a whole: Moderately but significantly shorter TCRB CDR3s were found in Type 1 diabetes patients in all four CD4+ subsets.

What these receptors recognize is not known. Sequenced material consisted of expressed TCRB transcripts (all of the isolated RNA was reverse transcribed). The method was immunoSEQ multiplex PCR; TCRdb's version includes in-frame clones alone and lacks a portion of them. The sample carries some 270,000 clones, approximately 11% recorded once. The sequencing input was naive CD4+ T cells from blood. The receptors were sampled from a man younger than 40 with type 1 diabetes.

This clone was seen more than once but under ten times. The rearrangement joins TRBV7-9 to TRBJ2-3, with D perhaps TRBD1 (5 bases). CDR1 is SEHNR and CDR2 is FQNEAQ in the germline V gene (reference sequence). CDR3 size: 14 residues. The germline V and J ends were trimmed by 2 bases and 4 bases, with 10 bases remaining between them. This CDR3 is CASSLTSGSDTQYF. Here the CDR3 DNA reads TGTGCCAGCAGCTTAACCTCAGGGTCAGATACGCAGTATTTT.

A word on this clone: This sample includes further DNA sequences coding for the same CDR3. The V and J genes are TRBV18 and TRBJ2-6; D uncertain. V was clipped by 3 bases and J by 0 bases, with 3 bases between them. The length of the CDR3 is 14 residues. CDR1 is KGHSH, CDR2 LQKENI, per germline. The CDR3 here is CASSPSSGANVLTF. The CDR3 DNA reads TGTGCCAGCTCACCCTCCTCTGGGGCCAACGTCCTGACTTTC.

This clone came up a few times. This chain joins TRBV7-8 and TRBJ1-6; 9 nucleotides line up with TRBD1. The junction had 7 bases not matched to a gene; V was cut back by 5 bases and J by 11 bases. The V gene's germline CDR1 is SGHVS and CDR2 FQNEAQ. This CDR3 contains 14 residues. The CDR3 is CASSTRDRVAPLHF. CDR3 DNA sequence: TGTGCCAGCAGCACCCGGGACAGGGTTGCACCCCTCCACTTT.

The rearrangement uses TRBV9 and TRBJ2-3; D might be TRBD1 (5 bases). The CDR3 loop spans 16 amino acids. Germline CDR1 and CDR2: SGDLS and YYNGEE. Trimming shortened V by 2 bases and J by 1 base, and 14 bases separated the two germline ends. CDR3 residues: CASSVQGALGTDTQYF. In nucleotides, the CDR3 is TGTGCCAGCAGCGTTCAGGGCGCTCTGGGCACAGATACGCAGTATTTT. Supplemented by reference TRBV9 and TRBJ2-3, the full variable domain reads DSGVTQTPKHLITATGQRVTLRCSPRSGDLSVYWYQQSLDQGLQFLIQYYNGEERAKGNILERFSAQQFPDLHSELNLSSLELGDSALYFCASSVQGALGTDTQYFGPGTRLTVL.

The V and J genes are TRBV5-4 and TRBJ1-5, with 7 bases that match TRBD1. CDR3 length: 15 residues. Trimming cost V 4 bases and J 6 bases; bases outside gene matches: 10. The germline CDR1 and CDR2 sequences are SGHNT and YYREEE (reference sequence). The CDR3: CASSRQGERVQPQHF. CDR3 DNA sequence: TGTGCCAGCAGCCGACAGGGTGAAAGGGTTCAGCCCCAGCATTTT.

In this sample, this clone turned up a few times. The CDR3 sequence is CASSPVTSGGTDTQYF. The CDR3 coding sequence is TGCGCCAGCAGCCCCGTTACTAGCGGGGGAACAGATACGCAGTATTTT. The genes are TRBV5-1 and TRBJ2-3, with TRBD2 matching over 11 bases. Germline CDR1 reads SGHRS; CDR2 reads YFSETQ. This CDR3 is built from 16 residues. After removal of 4 bases from V and 3 bases from J, the junction contained 7 bases not matched to a gene.

This clone has more than one count but fewer than ten. The V and J genes are TRBV30 and TRBJ1-5, with 9 bases fitting TRBD1. Per the germline V gene, CDR1 is GTSNPN and CDR2 is SVGIG (reference sequence). Unmatched junction bases numbered 11, after V lost 3 bases and J lost 5 bases. There are 16 residues in the CDR3. This CDR3 reads CAWSPLGQGDDQPQHF. The CDR3 nucleotides read TGTGCCTGGAGCCCGTTGGGACAGGGCGACGATCAGCCCCAGCATTTT.

This sequence joins TRBV10-3 and TRBJ1-2, with 9 bases aligning to TRBD1. The CDR3 has 16 amino acids. CDR1 is ENHRY, CDR2 SYGVKD, per germline. Unmatched junction bases numbered 16, after V lost 6 bases and J lost 8 bases. As DNA, the CDR3 is TGTGCCATCAGCAGTACAGGGGGCGAGGGATCCGGCGGCTACACCTTC. Protein product: CAISSTGGEGSGGYTF.

This clone has just a few counts. The chain recombines TRBV9 with TRBJ1-1; D is undetermined. Trimming shortened V by 4 bases and J by 5 bases, and 9 bases separated the two germline ends. This CDR3 is 12 amino acids long. Germline V CDR1 and CDR2: SGDLS, YYNGEE. CDR3 residues: CASSRSETEAFF. For the CDR3, the DNA is TGTGCCAGCAGCCGATCGGAGACTGAAGCTTTCTTT.

This rearrangement joins TRBV2 to TRBJ1-2; D is uncertain. The CDR3 covers 14 residues. Between the trimmed V and J ends, which lost 2 bases and 2 bases, there was a span of 9 bases. Germline-derived CDR1 and CDR2 are SNHLY and FYNNEI. The CDR3 nucleotides read TGTGCCAGCAGTGAACTATACGGGAACTATGGCTACACCTTC. Its protein is CASSELYGNYGYTF.

The chain is built from TRBV10-3 and TRBJ1-2; no reliable D call. Germline V CDR1 and CDR2: ENHRY, SYGVKD. The V and J ends lost 0 bases and 8 bases respectively, with 10 bases between them. The CDR3 consists of 13 residues. The CDR3 region is CAISESIGSGYTF. Here the CDR3 DNA reads TGTGCCATCAGTGAGTCGATCGGGTCCGGCTACACCTTC.

The V and J genes are TRBV28 and TRBJ1-2; the D is unclear. The V gene lost 9 bases and the J gene lost 7 bases, with 18 bases spanning the gap. The germline V gene encodes CDR1 MDHEN and CDR2 SYDVKM. CDR3 size: 13 residues. The CDR3 region is CASRDEGSRGYTF. The CDR3 DNA is TGTGCCAGTCGAGACGAGGGATCGCGTGGCTACACCTTC.

The table lists this clone with a few counts. The chain uses TRBV19 and TRBJ1-2, with TRBD1 identical over 7 bases. Losses at the gene ends were 5 bases for V and 3 bases for J; bases not matched to a gene: 3. The CDR3 totals 13 residues. CDR1 and CDR2 from the germline V gene are LNHDA and SQIVND (reference sequence). CDR3 DNA sequence: TGTGCCAGTAGTGTGACAGGGCACTATGGCTACACCTTC. Translating it yields CASSVTGHYGYTF.

The chain joins TRBV15 to TRBJ2-3, with TRBD2 identical over 8 bases. Trimming cost V 5 bases and J 1 base; bases outside gene matches: 2. Germline CDR1 and CDR2: LNHNV and YYDKDF (reference sequence). The CDR3 contains 14 residues. The CDR3 protein is CATSRAGGTDTQYF. CDR3 nucleotides: TGTGCCACCAGCCGAGCGGGGGGCACAGATACGCAGTATTTT. Variable domain in full (rest from reference TRBV15 and TRBJ2-3): DAMVIQNPRYQVTQFGKPVTLSCSQTLNHNVMYWYQQKSSQAPKLLFHYYDKDFNNEADTPDNFQSRRPNTSFCFLDIRSPGLGDTAMYLCATSRAGGTDTQYFGPGTRLTVL.

This clone was seen a handful of times. The chain recombines TRBV18 with TRBJ1-5; TRBD1 agrees at 8 bases. The V segment lost 3 bases and the J segment 7 bases; nucleotides outside the gene matches: 5. Looked up from germline, CDR1 is KGHSH and CDR2 is LQKENI. This CDR3 has 14 amino acids. CDR3 sequence (DNA): TGTGCCAGCTCACCGGACAGGGTACGGCAGCCCCAGCATTTT. This gives the protein CASSPDRVRQPQHF.

The genes are TRBV6-6 and TRBJ2-7; 9 nucleotides match TRBD1. V gave up 8 bases and J gave up 6 bases; unmatched junction bases: 8. The V gene's germline CDR1 is MNHNY and CDR2 SVGAGI (reference sequence). The CDR3 length is 13 residues. The CDR3 sequence is CASFVGTGSEQYF. CDR3 in DNA: TGTGCCAGCTTCGTCGGGACAGGGTCCGAGCAGTACTTC.

The rearrangement links TRBV6-4 to TRBJ2-3, with TRBD2 matching 9 bases. The CDR3 length is 14 residues. The V and J ends lost 4 bases and 3 bases, in that order; junction bases with no gene match: 2. In germline, CDR1 is MRHNA, CDR2 SNTAGT. CDR3 amino acids: CASSVSGGTDTQYF. The DNA for the CDR3 is TGTGCCAGCAGTGTGAGCGGGGGGACAGATACGCAGTATTTT.

The chain couples TRBV4-3 to TRBJ2-3; D might be TRBD2 (5 bases). The germline gives CDR1 LGHNA, CDR2 YSLEER. The V end was cut by 2 bases, the J end by 6 bases, with 15 bases between. The CDR3 sequence is 15 residues long. CDR3 loop: CASSQIDYARDTQYF. The CDR3 region has the DNA TGCGCCAGCAGCCAAATTGACTACGCGCGGGATACGCAGTATTTT.

The rearrangement joins TRBV7-3 to TRBJ2-1; possible D gene TRBD2, 5 bases. This CDR3 spans 16 amino acids. Germline-derived CDR1 and CDR2 are SGHTA and FQGTGA. The germline V and J ends were trimmed by 5 bases and 6 bases, with 20 bases remaining between them. The CDR3 DNA reads TGTGCCAGCAGCCCATCACGGGATCCTTGGGGCAATGAGCAGTTCTTC. Translated, it gives CASSPSRDPWGNEQFF.

The J gene is TRBJ2-5, the V gene TRBV29-1, with D possibly TRBD1 on 6 matching bases. This CDR3 region has 14 residues. The germline CDR1 and CDR2 sequences are SQVTM and ANQGSEA. V was cut by 7 bases and J by 3 bases, with 18 bases left in between. The CDR3 region has the DNA TGCAGCGCCCTGGGTTGGCAGGGGAAAGAGACCCAGTACTTC. It yields the protein CSALGWQGKETQYF.

This clone came up once. The rearrangement uses TRBV7-2 and TRBJ2-7, with D uncertain. Germline V gives CDR1 SGHTA, CDR2 FQGNSA. CDR3 size: 12 residues. Trimming stripped 5 bases from V and 5 bases from J, with 10 bases between. The chain's CDR3 is CASSLGVHEQYF. The CDR3 DNA is TGTGCCAGCAGCCTGGGCGTGCACGAGCAGTACTTC. Supplemented by reference TRBV7-2 and TRBJ2-7, the full variable domain reads GAGVSQSPSNKVTEKGKDVELRCDPISGHTALYWYRQSLGQGLEFLIYFQGNSAPDKSGLPSDRFSAERTGGSVSTLTIQRTQQEDSAVYLCASSLGVHEQYFGPGTRLTVT.

This clone was picked up a small number of times. CDR3 sequence reads: CASSAFSTEAFF. The CDR3, as DNA: TGTGCCAGCAGCGCTTTTAGCACTGAAGCTTTCTTT. V usage is TRBV7-8 and J usage is TRBJ1-1; D is unresolved. CDR1 SGHVS and CDR2 FQNEAQ come from the germline V gene. Deletions cut 5 bases from V and 4 bases from J, with 8 bases between. This CDR3 is built from 12 residues.

The table lists this clone with a few counts. This chain links TRBV19 with TRBJ1-2; weak D call: TRBD1 (6 bases). Germline V gives CDR1 LNHDA, CDR2 SQIVND (reference sequence). The V and J ends lost 5 bases and 0 bases respectively, with 10 bases between them. The CDR3 spans 14 residues. Here the CDR3 DNA reads TGTGCCAGTAGTCGACAGGTGTCTAACTATGGCTACACCTTC. It yields the protein CASSRQVSNYGYTF. Full variable domain (missing parts from reference TRBV19 and TRBJ1-2): DGGITQSPKYLFRKEGQNVTLSCEQNLNHDAMYWYRQDPGQGLRLIYYSQIVNDFQKGDIAEGYSVSREKKESFPLTVTSAQKNPTAFYLCASSRQVSNYGYTFGSGTRLTVV.

This clone appeared a few times. The chain links TRBV7-2 to TRBJ1-4; D remains unclear. The germline V and J ends were trimmed by 5 bases and 2 bases, with 12 bases remaining between them. This CDR3 has 15 amino acids. Germline V gives CDR1 SGHTA, CDR2 FQGNSA. CDR3 coding DNA: TGTGCCAGCAGCGTTGTCGGTTGGACTAATGAAAAACTGTTTTTT. This translates into CASSVVGWTNEKLFF. The complete variable domain, with remaining parts taken from reference TRBV7-2 and TRBJ1-4, reads GAGVSQSPSNKVTEKGKDVELRCDPISGHTALYWYRQSLGQGLEFLIYFQGNSAPDKSGLPSDRFSAERTGGSVSTLTIQRTQQEDSAVYLCASSVVGWTNEKLFFGSGTQLSVL.

V usage is TRBV7-2 and J usage is TRBJ2-3, with a tentative D call TRBD2 (6 bases). This CDR3 has 15 amino acids. In germline, CDR1 is SGHTA, CDR2 FQGNSA. V was pared by 5 bases and J by 7 bases, with 19 bases between. In nucleotides, the CDR3 is TGTGCCAGCAGCCCAGGAGGCCTAGCGTCAAATACGCAGTATTTT. Encoded protein: CASSPGGLASNTQYF.

The chain carries TRBV11-1 and TRBJ2-1, with TRBD2 matching 8 bases. The CDR3 has 16 residues. Trimming took 8 bases from V and 0 from J; bases not matched to a gene: 9. Germline V gene data show CDR1 as SGHAT and CDR2 as FQDESV (reference sequence). The CDR3 loop is CASGKSGGSSYNEQFF. The CDR3 nucleotides read TGTGCCAGCGGCAAGAGCGGGGGAAGCTCCTACAATGAGCAGTTCTTC.

In DNA form, the CDR3 reads TGTGCCAGCAGCGTAGGCCCAGCCTACGAGCAGTACTTC. Translation gives CASSVGPAYEQYF. V gene TRBV9 combines with J gene TRBJ2-7; D is uncertain. This CDR3 is built from 13 residues. V was clipped by 0 bases and J by 2 bases, with 6 bases between them. Germline V lookup: CDR1 SGDLS, CDR2 YYNGEE.

This clone was detected a few times. The CDR3 is CAWDPTGFSGNTIYF. The CDR3 DNA follows: TGTGCCTGGGACCCAACAGGGTTCTCTGGAAACACCATATATTTT. The chain couples TRBV30 to TRBJ1-3, with TRBD1 as a possible D gene (6 bases). Germline V gene sequence: CDR1 GTSNPN, CDR2 SVGIG (reference sequence). The CDR3 sequence is 15 residues long. V was cut by 5 bases and J by 0 bases, with 14 bases left in between.

This clone was detected only a few times. V gene TRBV15 combines with J gene TRBJ2-7; no definite D call. Germline loops: CDR1 LNHNV, CDR2 YYDKDF (reference sequence). CDR3 length: 13 amino acids. The V gene lost 0 bases and the J gene lost 6 bases, with 9 bases spanning the gap. The CDR3 protein is CATSRDPSREQYF. Written as DNA, the CDR3 is TGTGCCACCAGCAGAGACCCTAGTCGCGAGCAGTACTTC.

This clone was picked up one time. The V gene is TRBV30, the J gene TRBJ2-1, with 7 nucleotides matching TRBD2. This CDR3 region has 14 residues. Trimming took 3 bases from V and 7 from J; bases not matched to a gene: 9. Per the germline V gene, CDR1 is GTSNPN and CDR2 is SVGIG (reference sequence). In DNA, the CDR3 is TGTGCCTGGAGGACGAGCGGGGTACGGAATGAGCAGTTCTTC. Its translation: CAWRTSGVRNEQFF.